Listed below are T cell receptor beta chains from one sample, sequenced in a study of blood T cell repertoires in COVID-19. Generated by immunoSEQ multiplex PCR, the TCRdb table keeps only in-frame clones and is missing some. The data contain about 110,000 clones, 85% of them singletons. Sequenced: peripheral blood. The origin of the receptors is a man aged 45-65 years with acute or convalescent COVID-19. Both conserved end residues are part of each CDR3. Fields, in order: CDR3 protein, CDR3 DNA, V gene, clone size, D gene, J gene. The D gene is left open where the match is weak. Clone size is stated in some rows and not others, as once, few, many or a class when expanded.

CASSDRDKNYNEQFF	TGTGCCAGCAGCGACCGGGACAAGAACTACAATGAGCAGTTCTTC	TRBV9	.	.	TRBJ2-1
CATSDPGQAGGAFF	TGTGCCACCAGTGATCCGGGACAGGCCGGAGGGGCTTTCTTT	TRBV24-1	.	TRBD1	TRBJ1-1
CASSLLSGLARGGETQYF	TGTGCCAGCTCACTCTTATCCGGACTAGCAAGAGGGGGGGAGACCCAGTACTTC	TRBV18	once	TRBD2	TRBJ2-5
CASSFKGAGGEQYF	TGTGCCAGCAGTTTCAAAGGCGCAGGGGGCGAGCAGTACTTC	TRBV3-1/TRBV3-2	.	TRBD1	TRBJ2-7
CASQSIKGLAAVRGTDTQYF	TGTGCCAGCCAATCTATAAAGGGACTAGCGGCTGTTCGGGGGACAGATACGCAGTATTTT	TRBV28	.	TRBD2	TRBJ2-3
CASSLGPHRLYNEQFF	TGCGCCAGCAGCTTGGGCCCTCACAGGCTGTACAATGAGCAGTTCTTC	TRBV5-1	.	.	TRBJ2-1
CASQVGGARTEAFF	TGTGCCAGCCAGGTGGGAGGGGCGAGGACTGAAGCTTTCTTT	TRBV2	once	.	TRBJ1-1
CASSPLAGGPDEQFF	TGCGCCAGCAGCCCCCTAGCGGGAGGGCCGGATGAGCAGTTCTTC	TRBV10-1	.	TRBD2	TRBJ2-1
CASSPSAGNPYEQYF	TGTGCCAGCAGCCCTAGTGCGGGGAACCCCTACGAGCAGTACTTC	TRBV3-1/TRBV3-2	.	.	TRBJ2-7
CASSSLGQRYEQYF	TGTGCCAGCAGCTCACTAGGGCAACGCTACGAGCAGTACTTC	TRBV11-3	.	.	TRBJ2-7
CASSQSGLRGGGTQYF	TGCGCCAGCAGCCAATCGGGCTTGCGGGGGGGCGGTACGCAGTATTTT	TRBV4-1	.	TRBD2	TRBJ2-3
CASSLGAGGNTEAFF	TGTGCCAGCAGCTTAGGTGCAGGGGGGAACACTGAAGCTTTCTTT	TRBV11-3	.	TRBD1	TRBJ1-1
CASSLEFYNQPQHF	TGTGCCAGCAGCTTGGAATTCTACAATCAGCCCCAGCATTTT	TRBV5-6	once	.	TRBJ1-5
CASSPVEGGPGYNEQFF	TGTGCCAGCAGCCCGGTTGAGGGGGGGCCAGGCTACAATGAGCAGTTCTTC	TRBV9	.	.	TRBJ2-1
CASSFLGPEAFF	TGTGCCAGCAGTTTTCTCGGTCCTGAAGCTTTCTTT	TRBV27	.	.	TRBJ1-1
CASSSAGTGVGEQFF	TGTGCCAGCAGTTCGGCCGGGACAGGGGTCGGTGAGCAGTTCTTC	TRBV28	.	TRBD1	TRBJ2-1
CASSLGDRGFYSNQPQHF	TGTGCCAGCAGCTTAGGGGACAGGGGTTTCTATAGCAATCAGCCCCAGCATTTT	TRBV7-8	few	TRBD1	TRBJ1-5
CASSPSGGSYNEQFF	TGCGCCAGCAGCCCCAGCGGGGGGTCCTACAATGAGCAGTTCTTC	TRBV5-1	once	TRBD2	TRBJ2-1
CASSSRYSGSYSYNEQFF	TGTGCCAGCAGCTCGCGATATAGCGGGAGTTACTCCTACAATGAGCAGTTCTTC	TRBV11-3	.	TRBD2	TRBJ2-1
CASSLGLMNTEAFF	TGTGCCAGCAGCCTGGGACTGATGAACACTGAAGCTTTCTTT	TRBV7-8	.	.	TRBJ1-1
CASSLNPAGNTEAFF	TGTGCCAGCTCTCTAAACCCGGCGGGGAACACTGAAGCTTTCTTT	TRBV18	.	.	TRBJ1-1
CASSLGIDSSGNTIYF	TGTGCCAGCAGCTTAGGAATCGACTCCTCTGGAAACACCATATATTTT	TRBV7-6	few	.	TRBJ1-3
CASSQGRGVTNEQFF	TGTGCCAGCAGCCAAGGTCGGGGGGTTACGAATGAGCAGTTCTTC	TRBV4-2	.	TRBD2	TRBJ2-1
CASSLIGDNYGYTF	TGTGCCAGCAGCTTAATCGGGGATAACTATGGCTACACCTTC	TRBV13	.	.	TRBJ1-2
CASSSSRGANTEAFF	TGTGCCAGTAGTAGCTCACGGGGGGCGAACACTGAAGCTTTCTTT	TRBV19	.	.	TRBJ1-1
CASSPLTGLANEQFF	TGTGCCAGCAGCCCTCTCACGGGACTAGCAAATGAGCAGTTCTTC	TRBV7-9	.	TRBD2	TRBJ2-1
CASSLADSSNEKLFF	TGCGCCAGCAGCTTGGCCGACAGCTCTAATGAAAAACTGTTTTTT	TRBV5-1	.	.	TRBJ1-4
CASRTGSEQYF	TGTGCTAGCAGGACAGGGTCCGAGCAGTACTTC	TRBV12-5	.	TRBD1	TRBJ2-7
CASSSITGGTMNTEAFF	TGTGCCAGCAGCTCCATAACAGGGGGTACGATGAACACTGAAGCTTTCTTT	TRBV7-2	.	TRBD1	TRBJ1-1
CASSESSDTGELFF	TGTGCCAGCAGTGAGTCTAGCGACACCGGGGAGCTGTTTTTT	TRBV25-1	.	.	TRBJ2-2
CASSGGTSGSPSEQYF	TGTGCCAGCAGCGGGGGGACTAGCGGGAGTCCGTCCGAGCAGTACTTC	TRBV2	.	TRBD2	TRBJ2-7
CASSYSAGTEAFF	TGTGCCAGCAGTTACTCGGCGGGCACTGAAGCTTTCTTT	TRBV6-6	.	.	TRBJ1-1
CASSLRLQGATAYEQYF	TGCGCCAGCAGCTTACGCCTCCAGGGGGCGACCGCCTACGAGCAGTACTTC	TRBV5-1	.	TRBD1	TRBJ2-7
CASSGSPYEQYF	TGTGCCAGCAGTGGTAGTCCCTACGAGCAGTACTTC	TRBV6-2/TRBV6-3	few	.	TRBJ2-7
CASSRLADTYNEQFF	TGTGCCAGTAGTCGGCTAGCGGACACCTACAATGAGCAGTTCTTC	TRBV19	.	TRBD2	TRBJ2-1
CASSPMSSGNYEQYF	TGTGCCAGCAGTCCAATGTCTAGCGGGAACTACGAGCAGTACTTC	TRBV27	.	TRBD2	TRBJ2-7
CAWSFAVNQPQHF	TGTGCCTGGAGTTTCGCGGTGAATCAGCCCCAGCATTTT	TRBV30	.	.	TRBJ1-5
CASSLRGGNQPQHF	TGTGCCAGCAGCTTAAGGGGTGGCAATCAGCCCCAGCATTTT	TRBV6-5	.	.	TRBJ1-5
CASSEAPSGAGTQYF	TGTGCCAGCAGTGAAGCCCCTAGCGGGGCGGGGACCCAGTACTTC	TRBV6-1	.	TRBD2	TRBJ2-5
CASSVNSGSSYNEQFF	TGTGCCAGCAGTGTCAATAGCGGGAGCTCCTACAATGAGCAGTTCTTC	TRBV6-1	.	TRBD2	TRBJ2-1
CASSPPAYEQYF	TGTGCCAGCAGTCCGCCGGCCTACGAGCAGTACTTC	TRBV28	.	.	TRBJ2-7
CASSMLGNEQFF	TGTGCCAGCAGTATGCTCGGGAATGAGCAGTTCTTC	TRBV27	.	.	TRBJ2-1
CASSEGQGGTDTQYF	TGCGCCAGCAGTGAGGGTCAGGGTGGAACAGATACGCAGTATTTT	TRBV10-2	.	.	TRBJ2-3
CASSRDFRTSPLHF	TGTGCCAGCAGTAGGGACTTTAGGACTTCACCCCTCCACTTT	TRBV27	.	.	TRBJ1-6
CAISLGGTATDTQYF	TGTGCCATTAGCCTCGGAGGGACAGCCACAGATACGCAGTATTTT	TRBV24-1	.	.	TRBJ2-3
CASSRTSGIGSDTQYF	TGTGCCAGCTCACGGACTAGCGGGATAGGGTCAGATACGCAGTATTTT	TRBV18	.	TRBD2	TRBJ2-3
CASSISGSTDTQYF	TGTGCCAGTAGTATTTCCGGGAGCACAGATACGCAGTATTTT	TRBV19	.	.	TRBJ2-3
CASSAWTSGEETQYF	TGTGCCAGCAGCGCATGGACTAGCGGAGAAGAGACCCAGTACTTC	TRBV11-3	.	TRBD2	TRBJ2-5
CASSADQGIGGYTF	TGTGCCAGCAGCGCCGACCAGGGCATCGGTGGCTACACCTTC	TRBV5-4	.	.	TRBJ1-2
CAISDFGQGGNTEAFF	TGTGCCATCAGTGACTTTGGACAGGGGGGGAACACTGAAGCTTTCTTT	TRBV10-3	.	TRBD1	TRBJ1-1
CASHRRAYSGNTIYF	TGTGCCAGCCATAGGAGAGCGTACTCTGGAAACACCATATATTTT	TRBV6-5	.	.	TRBJ1-3
CASSPHGLALGGTGELFF	TGTGCCAGCAGCCCCCATGGACTAGCCCTAGGAGGGACCGGGGAGCTGTTTTTT	TRBV5-4	.	TRBD2	TRBJ2-2
CASNMEGALQPQHF	TGTGCCAGCAACATGGAGGGGGCTTTGCAGCCCCAGCATTTT	TRBV28	.	TRBD1	TRBJ1-5
CASSDRGAYNSPLHF	TGCGCCAGCAGTGATAGGGGTGCTTATAATTCACCCCTCCACTTT	TRBV10-1	.	.	TRBJ1-6
CAISSRGLAAYNEQFF	TGTGCCATCAGTTCGCGTGGACTAGCGGCTTACAATGAGCAGTTCTTC	TRBV10-3	.	TRBD2	TRBJ2-1
CASSLVGLGMNEQFF	TGTGCCAGCAGCTTAGTGGGACTAGGGATGAATGAGCAGTTCTTC	TRBV11-2	.	TRBD2	TRBJ2-1
CAWDTGGPDTQYF	TGTGCCTGGGATACAGGGGGCCCAGATACGCAGTATTTT	TRBV30	.	TRBD1	TRBJ2-3
CASSSGDRNTGELFF	TGCGCCAGCAGCTCCGGGGACAGAAACACCGGGGAGCTGTTTTTT	TRBV5-1	.	TRBD1	TRBJ2-2
CASRPGTSGGSTDTQYF	TGTGCCAGCAGACCCGGGACTAGCGGGGGAAGCACAGATACGCAGTATTTT	TRBV2	.	TRBD2	TRBJ2-3
CASTRGGQGLHYGYTF	TGTGCCAGCACTCGGGGGGGACAGGGGCTACACTATGGCTACACCTTC	TRBV28	.	TRBD1	TRBJ1-2